Presented here are 30 T cell receptor beta chains from one specimen sequenced in a study of T cell changes during pregnancy in multiple sclerosis. Sequencing used immunoSEQ multiplex PCR; TCRdb keeps in-frame clones, though not all of them. The sample lists about 50,000 clones, 92% occurring once. The starting material was CD4+ T cells from peripheral blood mononuclear cells, obtained after pregnancy. All receptors derive from a female donor with multiple sclerosis, enrolled in a pregnancy study.

J is TRBJ2-5 and V is TRBV4-1, with a possible D match to TRBD2 (5 bases). Germline CDR1 and CDR2: MGHRA and YSYEKL. V was trimmed by 4 bases and J by 1 base, leaving 13 bases between them. This CDR3 contains 15 residues. The CDR3 loop reads CASSLGLVSQETQYF. DNA for the CDR3: TGCGCCAGCAGCCTCGGACTGGTATCCCAAGAGACCCAGTACTTC.

This chain links TRBV27 with TRBJ1-4, with D perhaps TRBD1 (5 bases). This CDR3 spans 14 amino acids. Per germline, CDR1 MNHEY and CDR2 SMNVEV (reference sequence). V was trimmed by 3 bases and J by 7 bases, leaving 12 bases between them. CDR3: CASSLGREGEKLFF. The CDR3 DNA reads as TGTGCCAGCAGTTTGGGCAGGGAGGGTGAAAAACTGTTTTTT.

This chain links TRBV6-6 with TRBJ1-3; no definite D call. Trimming removed 6 bases from V and 4 bases from J, with 7 bases in between. The CDR3 extends over 12 amino acids. Germline V CDR1 and CDR2: MNHNY, SVGAGI (reference sequence). The CDR3 DNA follows: TGTGCCAGCAGGTCTTCCGGAAACACCATATATTTT. Its translation: CASRSSGNTIYF.

This rearrangement joins TRBV4-1 to TRBJ2-5; D is perhaps TRBD1 (6 bases). CDR3 size: 16 residues. CDR1 is MGHRA and CDR2 is YSYEKL in the germline V gene. The germline V and J ends were trimmed by 0 bases and 5 bases, with 16 bases remaining between them. CDR3 residues: CASSQEDWPGDETQYF. DNA of the CDR3: TGCGCCAGCAGCCAAGAAGATTGGCCAGGGGATGAGACCCAGTACTTC.

This sequence joins TRBV4-1 and TRBJ2-1, with D perhaps matching TRBD2 (6 bases). Looked up from germline, CDR1 is MGHRA and CDR2 is YSYEKL. The CDR3 sequence is 15 residues long. The ends were cut back, 3 bases at V and 7 bases at J, with 16 bases in the middle. CDR3 sequence: CASSQSTGVRNEQFF. The CDR3 coding sequence is TGCGCCAGCAGCCAGTCTACGGGGGTACGGAATGAGCAGTTCTTC.

The CDR3 DNA reads as TGTGCCAGCAGCTTGTTACAGGTTAACACCGGGGAGCTGTTTTTT. It codes for CASSLLQVNTGELFF. This chain connects TRBV11-2 to TRBJ2-2; D perhaps matches TRBD1 (5 bases). In germline, CDR1 is SGHAT, CDR2 FQNNGV. This CDR3 comprises 15 residues. V lost 3 bases, J lost 2 bases, and 10 bases lay in between.

This clone was detected only once. The rearrangement joins TRBV6-5 to TRBJ2-3; 10 bases map to TRBD2. The CDR3 loop spans 14 amino acids. In germline, CDR1 is MNHEY, CDR2 SVGAGI. V lost 5 bases to trimming and J lost 5 bases; unmatched junction nucleotides: 4. CDR3 DNA sequence: TGTGCCAGCAGTAAACTAGCGGGACAAGATACGCAGTATTTT. It yields the protein CASSKLAGQDTQYF.

The J gene is TRBJ1-1, the V gene TRBV19, with 9 bases identical to TRBD1. This CDR3 comprises 15 residues. The germline V gene encodes CDR1 LNHDA and CDR2 SQIVND (reference sequence). The junction had 7 bases not matched to a gene; V was cut back by 4 bases and J by 4 bases. The CDR3 loop reads CASSTKTGGGTEAFF. CDR3 coding DNA: TGTGCCAGTAGTACTAAAACAGGGGGCGGCACTGAAGCTTTCTTT.

This sequence joins TRBV28 and TRBJ1-2; TRBD1 agrees at 8 bases. The ends lost 5 bases at V and 3 bases at J; junction bases unmatched: 11. Germline assignment: CDR1 MDHEN and CDR2 SYDVKM. This CDR3 has 16 residues. CDR3 region: CASSPISGTGHYGYTF. For the CDR3, the DNA is TGTGCCAGCAGTCCCATCAGCGGGACAGGCCACTATGGCTACACCTTC.

The genes are TRBV5-5 and TRBJ1-3; D is perhaps TRBD1 (5 bases). This CDR3 has 17 amino acids. CDR1 SGHKS and CDR2 YYEKEE come from the germline V gene (reference sequence). V was pared by 0 bases and J by 0 bases, with 13 bases between. CDR3 protein: CASSLEGRQSSGNTIYF. CDR3 sequence (DNA): TGTGCCAGCAGCTTGGAGGGCAGACAGAGCTCTGGAAACACCATATATTTT.

In its sample, this clone was seen once. This chain links TRBV27 with TRBJ2-1; 10 bases fit TRBD2. The CDR3 covers 17 residues. Germline loops: CDR1 MNHEY, CDR2 SMNVEV (reference sequence). Trimming removed 6 bases from V and 3 bases from J; junction bases left unmatched: 11. The CDR3 region has the DNA TGTGCCAGCAGGCCACCCTCGGTAGCGGGAGGCTACAATGAGCAGTTCTTC. It is translated as CASRPPSVAGGYNEQFF.

This chain joins TRBV4-1 and TRBJ2-5; 9 bases fit TRBD1. Germline V gene lookup returns CDR1 MGHRA and CDR2 YSYEKL. CDR3 length: 14 residues. V lost 5 bases, J lost 5 bases, and 6 bases stayed unmatched. In DNA form, the CDR3 reads TGCGCCAGCAGCTCACAGGGGGCGTTGGAGACCCAGTACTTC. It is translated as CASSSQGALETQYF.

This CDR3 is CASSLMSSGELFF. The CDR3 bases are TGTGCCAGCAGCTTGATGAGTTCCGGGGAGCTGTTTTTT. V is TRBV5-8 and J is TRBJ2-2, with D unresolved. The V end lost 1 base, the J end lost 6 bases, and 7 bases lay between the germline ends. The CDR3 is made up of 13 amino acids. The V gene's germline CDR1 is SGHTS and CDR2 YDEGEE.

V and J are TRBV9 and TRBJ1-1, with D perhaps matching TRBD1 (6 bases). Germline CDR1 is SGDLS and CDR2 is YYNGEE. The CDR3 runs to 15 residues. The ends were cut back, 1 base at V and 6 bases at J, with 16 bases in the middle. CDR3 protein: CASSVHRGAGSEAFF. The CDR3 DNA reads as TGTGCCAGCAGCGTACATCGGGGGGCAGGGTCTGAAGCTTTCTTT.

This clone was counted a single time. In nucleotides, the CDR3 is TGTGCCAGCCTCCGTCGGCTCGCCACAGGGGGACAAGAGACCCAGTACTTC. It encodes CASLRRLATGGQETQYF. This chain connects TRBV7-2 to TRBJ2-5; 8 nucleotides agree with TRBD1. The V gene end was trimmed by 8 bases and the J gene end by 2 bases; junction bases not matched to a gene: 16. The CDR3 has 17 amino acids. Germline values: CDR1 SGHTA, CDR2 FQGNSA.

The chain joins TRBV14 to TRBJ2-2, with 7 bases aligning to TRBD2. From germline, CDR1 is SGHDN and CDR2 FVKESK. The junction had 9 bases not matched to a gene; V was cut back by 4 bases and J by 1 base. The CDR3 extends over 17 amino acids. CDR3 amino acids: CASSRKTSAENTGELFF. CDR3 sequence (DNA): TGTGCCAGCAGCCGAAAAACTAGCGCTGAGAACACCGGGGAGCTGTTTTTT. The whole variable domain, filled in from reference TRBV14 and TRBJ2-2, reads EAGVTQFPSHSVIEKGQTVTLRCDPISGHDNLYWYRRVMGKEIKFLLHFVKESKQDESGMPNNRFLAERTGGTYSTLKVQPAELEDSGVYFCASSRKTSAENTGELFFGEGSRLTVL.

V is TRBV7-2 and J is TRBJ2-7; 9 positions match TRBD1. The CDR3 covers 15 residues. The junction had 8 bases not matched to a gene; V was cut back by 6 bases and J by 2 bases. CDR1 is SGHTA, CDR2 FQGNSA, per germline. CDR3 region: CASRTAGTGPYEQYF. The CDR3 DNA is TGTGCCAGCAGGACCGCCGGGACAGGGCCCTACGAGCAGTACTTC.

The CDR3 protein is CAISATLRGLMNTEAFF. CDR3 DNA sequence: TGTGCCATCAGTGCGACCCTGAGAGGTCTTATGAACACTGAAGCTTTCTTT. The V and J genes are TRBV10-3 and TRBJ1-1; D uncertain. V was pared by 4 bases and J by 0 bases, with 18 bases between. Germline CDR1 ENHRY, CDR2 SYGVKD. The CDR3 loop spans 17 amino acids.

The chain employs TRBV7-4 and TRBJ1-1, with a tentative D call TRBD1 (5 bases). Germline V gene sequence: CDR1 SGHVT, CDR2 SQSDAQ. The CDR3 runs to 16 residues. Trimming took off 5 bases at V and 7 bases at J, with 23 bases between the two ends. This chain's CDR3 is CASSLPHGALLDEAFF. The CDR3 bases are TGTGCCAGCAGCCTACCTCATGGGGCGCTGCTCGATGAAGCTTTCTTT.

This clone has a handful of counts. J is TRBJ2-1 and V is TRBV5-6; 9 nucleotides align to TRBD1. Germline V lookup: CDR1 SGHDT, CDR2 YYEEEE. V lost 5 bases and J lost 0; bases outside the gene matches: 15. The CDR3 loop spans 19 amino acids. In DNA form, the CDR3 reads TGTGCCAGCAGAGCCCAAATCCGGGACAGGGCTAACTCCTACAATGAGCAGTTCTTC. It encodes CASRAQIRDRANSYNEQFF.

V gene TRBV29-1 combines with J gene TRBJ2-5; maybe TRBD2 (6 bases). The CDR3 runs to 12 residues. Germline V gene data show CDR1 as SQVTM and CDR2 as ANQGSEA. V was cut by 5 bases and J by 2 bases, with 9 bases left in between. This CDR3 reads CSVLREQETQYF. CDR3 nucleotides: TGCAGCGTTTTGCGGGAACAAGAGACCCAGTACTTC.

This clone was recorded once. The chain recombines TRBV6-4 with TRBJ2-4; the D gene is possibly TRBD1 (5 bases). Trimming took off 8 bases at V and 0 bases at J, with 23 bases between the two ends. CDR3 length equals 18 residues. Germline V lookup: CDR1 MRHNA, CDR2 SNTAGT. CDR3 coding DNA: TGTGCCAGCCCGGTCCAAAGGGGAATCCACCTAGCCAAAAACATTCAGTACTTC. It encodes CASPVQRGIHLAKNIQYF.

The chain carries TRBV11-2 and TRBJ1-1; D gene ambiguous. The ends were cut back, 6 bases at V and 1 base at J, with 12 bases in the middle. The CDR3 is made up of 14 amino acids. CDR1 and CDR2 from the germline V gene are SGHAT and FQNNGV. CDR3 loop: CASRHAGRNTEAFF. The DNA for the CDR3 is TGTGCCAGCAGGCACGCCGGGAGGAACACTGAAGCTTTCTTT. The entire variable domain, with the rest obtained from reference TRBV11-2 and TRBJ1-1, is as follows: EAGVAQSPRYKIIEKRQSVAFWCNPISGHATLYWYQQILGQGPKLLIQFQNNGVVDDSQLPKDRFSAERLKGVDSTLKIQPAKLEDSAVYLCASRHAGRNTEAFFGQGTRLTVV.

The chain employs TRBV5-8 and TRBJ2-1; no reliable D call. CDR3 length equals 15 residues. CDR1 and CDR2 (germline): SGHTS, YDEGEE. Trimming took 1 base from V and 0 from J, leaving 8 bases between them. For the CDR3, the DNA is TGTGCCAGCAGCTTGTCGGCGGACTCCTACAATGAGCAGTTCTTC. This sequence encodes CASSLSADSYNEQFF.

The rearrangement links TRBV5-1 to TRBJ2-5, with 12 bases that match TRBD2. The germline V gene encodes CDR1 SGHRS and CDR2 YFSETQ. The CDR3 has 15 residues. The J segment lost 5 bases and the V segment lost 4 bases, leaving 6 bases of the junction unmatched. CDR3 nucleotides: TGCGCCAGCAGCATAGGGACTAGCGGGCTGGAGACCCAGTACTTC. Amino acids: CASSIGTSGLETQYF.

V is TRBV7-8 and J is TRBJ2-3; 12 bases align to TRBD2. Germline values: CDR1 SGHVS, CDR2 FQNEAQ. V lost 4 bases and J lost 0; bases outside the gene matches: 2. This CDR3 comprises 16 residues. The CDR3 sequence: CASSYGTSGSTDTQYF. The CDR3 nucleotides are TGTGCCAGCAGCTATGGGACTAGCGGGAGCACAGATACGCAGTATTTT.

This clone was counted between two and nine times. J is TRBJ1-1 and V is TRBV30, with D perhaps TRBD1 (5 bases). Germline CDR1 GTSNPN, CDR2 SVGIG (reference sequence). CDR3 length equals 13 residues. Trimming stripped 5 bases from V and 1 base from J, with 11 bases between. CDR3 coding DNA: TGTGCCTGGGCCCGCGGGGGGAACACTGAAGCTTTCTTT. Amino acid sequence: CAWARGGNTEAFF.

This clone is judged medium-sized. The chain has TRBV4-3 and TRBJ2-1; TRBD2 is a possible D gene (5 bases). In germline, CDR1 is LGHNA, CDR2 YSLEER. Trimming took 0 bases from V and 4 from J, leaving 13 bases between them. This CDR3 has 16 residues. In nucleotides, the CDR3 is TGCGCCAGCAGCCAAGAAAAACTAGTCTGGTACAATGAGCAGTTCTTC. Its translation: CASSQEKLVWYNEQFF.

This rearrangement joins TRBV9 to TRBJ2-2, with TRBD1 matching 9 bases. The CDR3 is 17 amino acids. With 0 bases clipped from V and 6 bases from J, the junction kept 9 bases outside the gene matches. CDR1 is SGDLS, CDR2 YYNGEE, per germline. The CDR3 DNA reads TGTGCCAGCAGCGTAGGTTCTCGACAGGGGGGACCCGGGGAGCTGTTTTTT. This sequence encodes CASSVGSRQGGPGELFF. The full variable domain, completed using reference TRBV9 and TRBJ2-2, is DSGVTQTPKHLITATGQRVTLRCSPRSGDLSVYWYQQSLDQGLQFLIQYYNGEERAKGNILERFSAQQFPDLHSELNLSSLELGDSALYFCASSVGSRQGGPGELFFGEGSRLTVL.

The chain combines TRBV29-1 with TRBJ1-2, with a possible D match to TRBD1 (6 bases). There are 11 residues in the CDR3. Trimming took 5 bases from V and 8 from J, leaving 12 bases between them. Germline V gene data show CDR1 as SQVTM and CDR2 as ANQGSEA. CDR3 in DNA: TGCAGCGTTTCTACAGGGAGCGGCTACACCTTC. Translation gives CSVSTGSGYTF.